Below are 19 T cell receptor beta chains sequenced from a single sample in a study of beta chain features in type 1 diabetes. Expressed TCRB transcripts were sequenced because the entire RNA isolate underwent reverse transcription. Some clones are missing from TCRdb's copy, which holds only in-frame ones; the method was immunoSEQ multiplex PCR. The profile shows approximately 300,000 clones, approximately 10% of them singletons. Sequencing was done on a sample of naive CD4+ T cells from blood. These receptors originate from a woman aged 30 to 39 in good health.

This clone was counted a few times. The chain combines TRBV7-2 with TRBJ2-1; D perhaps matches TRBD2 (6 bases). Germline V gene sequence: CDR1 SGHTA, CDR2 FQGNSA. The CDR3 sequence is 14 residues long. V shed 0 bases and J shed 4 bases, with 7 bases lying between them. In nucleotides, the CDR3 is TGTGCCAGCAGCTTAGCCAGCGGGTACAATGAGCAGTTCTTC. Translated, it gives CASSLASGYNEQFF.

The V and J genes are TRBV27 and TRBJ2-7; D ambiguous. Trimming pared 0 bases from V and 3 bases from J, leaving 6 bases between. The CDR3 is 13 residues long. CDR1 MNHEY and CDR2 SMNVEV come from the germline V gene (reference sequence). CDR3 nucleotide sequence: TGTGCCAGCAGTTTATCCCTAAGCTACGAGCAGTACTTC. As protein: CASSLSLSYEQYF.

The gene calls are TRBV7-9 and TRBJ2-5; D remains unclear. Looked up from germline, CDR1 is SEHNR and CDR2 is FQNEAQ (reference sequence). The CDR3 runs 10 residues. The V end lost 8 bases, the J end lost 5 bases, and 6 bases lay between the germline ends. CDR3 residues: CASARETQYF. The CDR3 region has the DNA TGTGCCAGCGCCCGGGAGACCCAGTACTTC.

The table lists this clone with a few counts. V usage is TRBV23-1 and J usage is TRBJ1-3; D is uncertain. TRBV23-1 qualifies as an ORF whose function is uncertain. The V gene lost 3 bases and the J gene lost 0 bases, with 15 bases spanning the gap. The length of the CDR3 is 17 residues. The CDR3 DNA reads as TGCGCCAGCAGTCACGGGTGGTGGCAGAACTCTGGAAACACCATATATTTT. Translation: CASSHGWWQNSGNTIYF.

A few counts support this clone. The chain joins TRBV19 to TRBJ2-1; 14 positions agree with TRBD2. CDR1 is LNHDA and CDR2 is SQIVND in the germline V gene (reference sequence). This CDR3 contains 15 residues. The V and J ends lost 5 bases and 10 bases, in that order; junction bases with no gene match: 7. CDR3 nucleotide sequence: TGTGCCAGTAGTGCGGGACTAGCGGGGGCCGGGGAGCAGTTCTTC. It is translated as CASSAGLAGAGEQFF.

This clone was counted only a few times. This chain links TRBV29-1 with TRBJ2-2; D may be TRBD2 (6 bases). The CDR3 has 13 amino acids. The germline V and J ends were trimmed by 6 bases and 2 bases, with 10 bases remaining between them. The germline CDR1 and CDR2 sequences are SQVTM and ANQGSEA. The CDR3 is CSVGTRNTGELFF. Written as DNA, the CDR3 is TGCAGCGTCGGGACTCGAAACACCGGGGAGCTGTTTTTT.

The gene calls are TRBV27 and TRBJ2-3; D gene uncertain. The CDR3 length is 14 residues. V was shortened by 8 bases and J by 0 bases, with 12 bases between the two germline ends. Per germline, CDR1 MNHEY and CDR2 SMNVEV (reference sequence). The CDR3 is CASSTLSSTDTQYF. DNA of the CDR3: TGTGCCAGCTCGACTCTTAGTAGCACAGATACGCAGTATTTT.

The J gene is TRBJ2-2, the V gene TRBV28; TRBD1 might be the D (6 bases). Trimming took 3 bases from V and 4 from J, leaving 9 bases between them. This CDR3 spans 14 amino acids. Germline CDR1 and CDR2: MDHEN and SYDVKM. The CDR3 loop is CASSLTGGTGELFF. As DNA, the CDR3 is TGTGCCAGCAGTTTGACAGGAGGCACCGGGGAGCTGTTTTTT.

This clone was counted a few times. The chain has TRBV7-3 and TRBJ2-3; a possible D gene is TRBD2 (5 bases). V lost 0 bases to trimming and J lost 1 base, with 11 bases between them. The CDR3 length is 16 residues. The germline V gene has CDR1 SGHTA and CDR2 FQGTGA. The CDR3 region has the DNA TGTGCCAGCAGCTTAACTCGACTTAGCGGCACAGATACGCAGTATTTT. Protein sequence: CASSLTRLSGTDTQYF.

This chain uses TRBV7-8 with TRBJ1-5; 10 bases line up with TRBD1. After removal of 5 bases from V and 1 base from J, the junction contained 5 bases not matched to a gene. Germline CDR1 and CDR2: SGHVS and FQNEAQ. The CDR3 is 16 residues long. For the CDR3, the DNA is TGTGCCAGCAGCCGTAGGGACAGGGGAAGCAATCAGCCCCAGCATTTT. Translating it yields CASSRRDRGSNQPQHF.

V usage is TRBV5-1 and J usage is TRBJ1-2; TRBD1 matches at 8 bases. This CDR3 has 18 amino acids. Germline values: CDR1 SGHRS, CDR2 YFSETQ. V shed 4 bases and J 4 bases; nucleotides not matched to a gene: 18. CDR3 amino acids: CASSTSPTGDPGRYGYTF. The CDR3 DNA reads as TGCGCCAGCAGCACGTCCCCGACAGGGGACCCCGGCCGCTATGGCTACACCTTC.

J is TRBJ2-5 and V is TRBV7-2, with D tentatively TRBD1 (6 bases). The V gene lost 4 bases and the J gene lost 0 bases, with 12 bases spanning the gap. The length of the CDR3 is 15 residues. Germline V lookup: CDR1 SGHTA, CDR2 FQGNSA. The CDR3 loop reads CASSYQTGYQETQYF. The CDR3 region has the DNA TGTGCCAGCAGCTACCAAACAGGGTACCAAGAGACCCAGTACTTC.

The chain employs TRBV9 and TRBJ2-1; TRBD1 is a possible D gene (5 bases). V lost 2 bases, J lost 3 bases, and 6 bases lay in between. Germline-derived CDR1 and CDR2 are SGDLS and YYNGEE. The CDR3 consists of 13 residues. The CDR3 nucleotides are TGTGCCAGCAGCGTCAGGGTCTACAATGAGCAGTTCTTC. This encodes CASSVRVYNEQFF.

The genes are TRBV4-2 and TRBJ2-3; 7 nucleotides line up with TRBD2. Germline loops: CDR1 LGHNA, CDR2 YNFKEQ. Trimming took 3 bases from V and 11 from J; bases not matched to a gene: 14. The CDR3 sequence is 15 residues long. Here the CDR3 DNA reads TGTGCCAGCAGCCACCTCAGCGGGATGAGGCTTGGGCAGTATTTT. It specifies CASSHLSGMRLGQYF.

The chain combines TRBV27 with TRBJ1-5; 7 nucleotides agree with TRBD1. V lost 11 bases to trimming and J lost 2 bases; unmatched junction nucleotides: 3. The CDR3 extends over 12 amino acids. CDR1 and CDR2 (germline): MNHEY, SMNVEV (reference sequence). This CDR3 reads CAGTVRNQPQHF. The DNA of the CDR3 is TGTGCCGGGACAGTCCGCAATCAGCCCCAGCATTTT.

This rearrangement joins TRBV30 to TRBJ1-3, with a possible D match to TRBD1 (5 bases). V dropped 0 bases and J dropped 1 base, with 10 bases sitting between them. From germline, CDR1 is GTSNPN and CDR2 SVGIG (reference sequence). The CDR3 is 15 residues long. CDR3 residues: CAWSVAGYSGNTIYF. The CDR3 nucleotides read TGTGCCTGGAGTGTTGCAGGGTATTCTGGAAACACCATATATTTT.

V usage is TRBV4-3 and J usage is TRBJ1-2; D not certain. CDR3 length equals 16 residues. V shed 0 bases and J shed 3 bases, with 14 bases lying between them. In germline, CDR1 is LGHNA, CDR2 YSLEER. CDR3 residues: CASSQEVDAGYYGYTF. The CDR3 DNA reads as TGCGCCAGCAGCCAAGAGGTAGATGCAGGATACTATGGCTACACCTTC.

The rearrangement uses TRBV18 and TRBJ1-5; no reliable D call. Germline V gene sequence: CDR1 KGHSH, CDR2 LQKENI. V was cut by 1 base and J by 0 bases, with 13 bases left in between. CDR3 size: 17 residues. As DNA, the CDR3 is TGTGCCAGCTCACCACAGTCGGCGGGAGATAGCAATCAGCCCCAGCATTTT. It is translated as CASSPQSAGDSNQPQHF.

The chain combines TRBV6-5 with TRBJ2-3, with TRBD2 identical over 10 bases. The CDR3 totals 15 residues. CDR1 MNHEY and CDR2 SVGAGI come from the germline V gene. After removal of 5 bases from V and 0 bases from J, the junction contained 2 bases not matched to a gene. The CDR3 sequence: CASSGTSVSTDTQYF. The CDR3, as DNA: TGTGCCAGCAGTGGGACTAGCGTTAGCACAGATACGCAGTATTTT.